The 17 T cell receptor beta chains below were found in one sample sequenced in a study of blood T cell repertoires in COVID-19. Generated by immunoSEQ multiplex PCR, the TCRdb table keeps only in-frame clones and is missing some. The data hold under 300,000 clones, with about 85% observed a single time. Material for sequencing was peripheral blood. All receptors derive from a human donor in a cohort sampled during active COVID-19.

CDR3: CASGTSGRVTDTQYF. As DNA, the CDR3 is TGTGCCAGCGGGACTAGCGGGAGGGTGACAGATACGCAGTATTTT. The chain joins TRBV9 to TRBJ2-3; 16 bases line up with TRBD2. The V and J ends lost 7 bases and 3 bases, in that order; junction bases with no gene match: 2. Germline CDR1 and CDR2: SGDLS and YYNGEE. CDR3 length: 15 residues.

The CDR3 is CASSSGSGKQYF. The CDR3 DNA reads as TGTGCCAGCAGTTCGGGTAGCGGGAAGCAGTACTTC. The chain employs TRBV12-3 or TRBV12-4 and TRBJ2-7, with 8 nucleotides matching TRBD2. CDR3 size: 12 residues. With 4 bases clipped from V and 8 bases from J, the junction kept 4 bases outside the gene matches.

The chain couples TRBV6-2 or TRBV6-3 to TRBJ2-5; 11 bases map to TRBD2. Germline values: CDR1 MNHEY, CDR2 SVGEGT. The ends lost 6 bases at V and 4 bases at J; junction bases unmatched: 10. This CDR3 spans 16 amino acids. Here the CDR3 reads CASSPLVAGGRETQYF. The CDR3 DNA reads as TGTGCCAGCAGCCCCCTGGTAGCGGGAGGGCGAGAGACCCAGTACTTC.

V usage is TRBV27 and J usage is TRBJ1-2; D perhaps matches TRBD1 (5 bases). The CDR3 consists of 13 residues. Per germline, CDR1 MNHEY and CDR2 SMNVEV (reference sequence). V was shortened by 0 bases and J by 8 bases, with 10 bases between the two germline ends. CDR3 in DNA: TGTGCCAGCAGTTTATCGCCAGGGAAAGGCTACACCTTC. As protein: CASSLSPGKGYTF.

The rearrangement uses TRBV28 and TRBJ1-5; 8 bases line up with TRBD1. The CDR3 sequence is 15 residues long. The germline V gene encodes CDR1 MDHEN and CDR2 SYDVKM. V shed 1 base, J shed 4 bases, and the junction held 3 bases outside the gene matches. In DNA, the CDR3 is TGTGCCAGCAGTTTATCACAGGGGGGGAATCAGCCCCAGCATTTT. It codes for CASSLSQGGNQPQHF.

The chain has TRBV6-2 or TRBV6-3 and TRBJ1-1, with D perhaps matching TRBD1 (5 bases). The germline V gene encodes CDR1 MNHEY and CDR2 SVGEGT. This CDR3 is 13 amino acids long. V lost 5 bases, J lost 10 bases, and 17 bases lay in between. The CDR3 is CASSLIQGNRAFF. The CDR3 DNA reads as TGTGCCAGCAGTCTCATTCAGGGTAACCGAGCTTTCTTT.

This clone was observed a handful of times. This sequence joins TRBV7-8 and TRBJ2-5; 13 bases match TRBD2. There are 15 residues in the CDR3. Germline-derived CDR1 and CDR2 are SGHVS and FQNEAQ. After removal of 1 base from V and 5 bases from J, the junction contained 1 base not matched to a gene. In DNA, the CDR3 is TGTGCCAGCAGCTTAGGGACTAGCGGGAGTGAGACCCAGTACTTC. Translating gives CASSLGTSGSETQYF.

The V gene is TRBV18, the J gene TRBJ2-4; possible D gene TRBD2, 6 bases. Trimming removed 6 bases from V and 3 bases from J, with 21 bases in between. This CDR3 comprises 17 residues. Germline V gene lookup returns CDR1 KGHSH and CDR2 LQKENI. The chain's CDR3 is CASSPVNSVGGKNIQYF. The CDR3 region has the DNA TGTGCCAGCTCTCCAGTCAACTCGGTGGGGGGCAAAAACATTCAGTACTTC.

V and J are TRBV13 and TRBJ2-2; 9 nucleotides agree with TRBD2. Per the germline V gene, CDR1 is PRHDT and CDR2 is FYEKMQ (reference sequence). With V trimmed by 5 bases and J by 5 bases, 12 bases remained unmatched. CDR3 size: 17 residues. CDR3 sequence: CASSRYTSSGRTGELFF. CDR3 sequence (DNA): TGTGCCAGCAGCCGATATACCTCAAGCGGGAGGACCGGGGAGCTGTTTTTT.

Here the CDR3 DNA reads TGCGCCAGCAGCCAACTAGCGAGATCTGGAAACATTCAGTACTTC. Translating it yields CASSQLARSGNIQYF. V gene TRBV4-1 combines with J gene TRBJ2-4; possible D gene TRBD2, 6 bases. Looked up from germline, CDR1 is MGHRA and CDR2 is YSYEKL. V was clipped by 2 bases and J by 6 bases, with 14 bases between them. This CDR3 has 15 amino acids.

CDR3 sequence: CASSLAGGSNQPQHF. The CDR3 DNA follows: TGCGCCAGCAGCTTGGCGGGGGGAAGCAATCAGCCCCAGCATTTT. V is TRBV5-1 and J is TRBJ1-5; D is possibly TRBD1 (5 bases). The CDR3 extends over 15 amino acids. Trimming took off 0 bases at V and 1 base at J, with 8 bases between the two ends. Per germline, CDR1 SGHRS and CDR2 YFSETQ.

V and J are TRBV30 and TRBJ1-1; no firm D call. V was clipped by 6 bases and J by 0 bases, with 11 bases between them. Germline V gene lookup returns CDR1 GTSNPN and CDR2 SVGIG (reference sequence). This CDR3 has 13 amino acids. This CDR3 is CACSVLLNTEAFF. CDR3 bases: TGTGCCTGTAGCGTTCTCCTGAACACTGAAGCTTTCTTT.

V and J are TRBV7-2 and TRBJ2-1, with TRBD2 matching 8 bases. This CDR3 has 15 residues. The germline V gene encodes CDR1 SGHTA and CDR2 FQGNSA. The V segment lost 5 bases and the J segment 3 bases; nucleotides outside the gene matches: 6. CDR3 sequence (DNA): TGTGCCAGCAGCCGTTCCGGGACTAGCTACAATGAGCAGTTCTTC. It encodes CASSRSGTSYNEQFF.

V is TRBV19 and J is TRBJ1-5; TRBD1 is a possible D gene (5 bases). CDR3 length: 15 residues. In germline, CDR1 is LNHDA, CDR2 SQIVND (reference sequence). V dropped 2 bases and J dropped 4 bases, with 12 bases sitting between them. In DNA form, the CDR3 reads TGTGCCAGTAGTATATTATCGTCAGGGAATCAGCCCCAGCATTTT. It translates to CASSILSSGNQPQHF. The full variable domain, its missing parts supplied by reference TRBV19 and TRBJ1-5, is DGGITQSPKYLFRKEGQNVTLSCEQNLNHDAMYWYRQDPGQGLRLIYYSQIVNDFQKGDIAEGYSVSREKKESFPLTVTSAQKNPTAFYLCASSILSSGNQPQHFGDGTRLSIL.

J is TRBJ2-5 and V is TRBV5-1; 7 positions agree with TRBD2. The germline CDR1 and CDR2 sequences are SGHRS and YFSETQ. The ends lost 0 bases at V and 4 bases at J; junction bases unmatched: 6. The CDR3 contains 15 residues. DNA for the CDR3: TGCGCCAGCAGCTTGGTGGCGGGAGTGGGAGAGACCCAGTACTTC. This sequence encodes CASSLVAGVGETQYF. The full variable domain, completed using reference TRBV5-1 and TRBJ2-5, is KAGVTQTPRYLIKTRGQQVTLSCSPISGHRSVSWYQQTPGQGLQFLFEYFSETQRNKGNFPGRFSGRQFSNSRSEMNVSTLELGDSALYLCASSLVAGVGETQYFGPGTRLLVL.

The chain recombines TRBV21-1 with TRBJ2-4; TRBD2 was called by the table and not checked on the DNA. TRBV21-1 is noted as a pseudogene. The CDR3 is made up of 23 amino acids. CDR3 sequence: CASSNHLKGAGLAPTGAKNIQYF. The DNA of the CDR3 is TGTGCCAGCAGCAACCACTTAAAAGGGGCCGGACTAGCTCCTACTGGGGCCAAAAACATTCAGTACTTC.

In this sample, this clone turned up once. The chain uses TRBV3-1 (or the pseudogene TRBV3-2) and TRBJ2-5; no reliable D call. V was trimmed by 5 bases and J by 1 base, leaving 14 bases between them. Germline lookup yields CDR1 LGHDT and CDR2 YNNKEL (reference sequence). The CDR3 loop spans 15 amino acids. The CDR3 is CASSNRLIGQETQYF. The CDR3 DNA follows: TGTGCCAGCAGCAACCGACTCATAGGCCAAGAGACCCAGTACTTC.